One and the same sample provided the 16 T cell receptor beta chains below, sequenced in a study of identical twins (dated by TCRdb to 2015 to 2016). The library was built by means of 5' RACE. Instrument used: Illumina HiSeq 2000. The public reads were reprocessed in TCRdb via fastp at Q25 and MiXCR, keeping in-frame beta chains. Every distinct CDR3 protein forms one entry, paired with its most common genes and DNA. The sample profile shows a few hundred thousand distinct CDR3 sequences; 20% to 25% of them were found once. The biggest ten clones account for over 2.5% of the sample. This same sample was also part of a study on T cells expressing NK-cell markers.

Sequenced sample: CD4+ T cells sorted from blood. These receptor sequences come from a woman in her late teens or twenties in good health.

This chain links TRBV6-1 with TRBJ1-2; 9 positions match TRBD1. From germline, CDR1 is MNHNS and CDR2 SASEGT. The CDR3 totals 15 residues. Trimming removed 6 bases from V and 1 base from J; junction bases left unmatched: 6. The CDR3 is CASRVDRGSNYGYTF. The CDR3 nucleotides are TGTGCCAGCAGGGTTGACAGGGGGAGTAACTATGGCTACACCTTC.

The V gene is TRBV2, the J gene TRBJ1-1; a possible D gene is TRBD1 (6 bases). Trimming took 11 bases from V and 1 from J, leaving 11 bases between them. In germline, CDR1 is SNHLY, CDR2 FYNNEI. This CDR3 has 12 residues. Here the CDR3 DNA reads TGTGCCGGGGGCATTACGAACACTGAAGCTTTCTTT. Translated: CAGGITNTEAFF. The entire variable domain, with the rest obtained from reference TRBV2 and TRBJ1-1, is as follows: EPEVTQTPSHQVTQMGQEVILRCVPISNHLYFYWYRQILGQKVEFLVSFYNNEISEKSEIFDDQFSVERPDGSNFTLKIRSTKLEDSAMYFCAGGITNTEAFFGQGTRLTVV.

The chain recombines TRBV18 with TRBJ1-5, with 7 bases that match TRBD1. The V gene end was trimmed by 3 bases and the J gene end by 5 bases; junction bases not matched to a gene: 7. This CDR3 contains 15 residues. Per the germline V gene, CDR1 is KGHSH and CDR2 is LQKENI. The CDR3 protein is CASSPQGGGDQPQHF. CDR3 DNA sequence: TGTGCCAGCTCACCCCAGGGGGGGGGCGATCAGCCCCAGCATTTT. The complete variable domain, with remaining parts taken from reference TRBV18 and TRBJ1-5, reads NAGVMQNPRHLVRRRGQEARLRCSPMKGHSHVYWYRQLPEEGLKFMVYLQKENIIDESGMPKERFSAEFPKEGPSILRIQQVVRGDSAAYFCASSPQGGGDQPQHFGDGTRLSIL.

The V and J genes are TRBV12-3 or TRBV12-4 and TRBJ2-7, with no clear D. The CDR3 is 12 residues long. V gave up 7 bases and J gave up 0 bases, with 7 bases separating them. The CDR3 DNA follows: TGTGCCAGCACCGGAAACTCCTACGAGCAGTACTTC. As protein: CASTGNSYEQYF.

This clonotype appeared a few times. The CDR3 DNA reads TGCGCCAGCAGCCAAGGTCCCTTCTCTGAAGCTTTCTTT. This sequence encodes CASSQGPFSEAFF. The V gene is TRBV4-3, the J gene TRBJ1-1, with no clear D. Looked up from germline, CDR1 is LGHNA and CDR2 is YSLEER. The CDR3 consists of 13 residues. V was shortened by 1 base and J by 6 bases, with 9 bases between the two germline ends.

J is TRBJ1-1 and V is TRBV21-1; the table assigns TRBD1, which was not confirmed against the DNA. TRBV21-1 is labeled a pseudogene. The CDR3 length is 15 residues. The CDR3 loop reads CASSKVGDENTEAFF. The CDR3 DNA reads as TGTGCCAGCAGCAAAGTGGGGGACGAAAACACTGAAGCTTTCTTT.

In this sample, this clonotype turned up a few times. V usage is TRBV20-1 and J usage is TRBJ2-3; no clear D gene. This CDR3 has 11 residues. CDR1 DFQATT and CDR2 SNEGSKA come from the germline V gene (reference sequence). V was clipped by 5 bases and J by 5 bases, with 8 bases between them. The CDR3 DNA sequence: TGCAGTGCTCTTAAGGTAGATACGCAGTATTTT. Translated, it gives CSALKVDTQYF.

V and J are TRBV15 and TRBJ2-7; D remains ambiguous. Germline V CDR1 and CDR2: LNHNV, YYDKDF (reference sequence). V gave up 3 bases and J gave up 6 bases, with 24 bases separating them. This CDR3 spans 17 amino acids. CDR3 sequence: CATSRKPPGQNPGEQYF. CDR3 nucleotide sequence: TGTGCCACCAGCAGGAAACCCCCGGGCCAAAATCCGGGCGAGCAGTACTTC.

This chain links TRBV6-5 with TRBJ1-4; 8 bases match TRBD1. Germline CDR1 and CDR2: MNHEY and SVGAGI. The ends lost 4 bases at V and 0 bases at J; junction bases unmatched: 1. The length of the CDR3 is 15 residues. The CDR3 loop is CASSLQGATNEKLFF. CDR3 sequence (DNA): TGTGCCAGCAGTTTACAGGGGGCAACTAATGAAAAACTGTTTTTT.

This clonotype was seen only a few times. The genes are TRBV10-3 and TRBJ2-1; D may be TRBD1 (6 bases). The CDR3 contains 15 residues. Germline V gives CDR1 ENHRY, CDR2 SYGVKD. V was clipped by 6 bases and J by 0 bases, with 12 bases between them. The CDR3 is CAIRDQGSSYNEQFF. In nucleotides, the CDR3 is TGTGCCATCAGAGACCAGGGGAGCTCCTACAATGAGCAGTTCTTC.

V gene TRBV20-1 combines with J gene TRBJ1-2; the match to TRBD1 covers 7 bases. This CDR3 comprises 14 residues. The J segment lost 5 bases and the V segment lost 1 base, leaving 7 bases of the junction unmatched. CDR1 is DFQATT, CDR2 SNEGSKA, per germline (reference sequence). This CDR3 reads CSARATGTVYGYTF. The CDR3 region has the DNA TGCAGTGCTAGAGCAACCGGGACAGTTTATGGCTACACCTTC.

V gene TRBV29-1 combines with J gene TRBJ1-2, with D maybe TRBD1 (5 bases). V was pared by 0 bases and J by 4 bases, with 6 bases between. The CDR3 totals 12 residues. Germline CDR1 reads SQVTM; CDR2 reads ANQGSEA. The CDR3 loop is CSVEEGTYGYTF. CDR3 coding DNA: TGCAGCGTTGAAGAAGGGACCTATGGCTACACCTTC.

The V gene is TRBV7-2, the J gene TRBJ1-1, with D unclear. From germline, CDR1 is SGHTA and CDR2 FQGNSA. V was shortened by 0 bases and J by 4 bases, with 9 bases between the two germline ends. This CDR3 is built from 14 residues. The CDR3 DNA sequence: TGTGCCAGCAGCTTAGCTGTCGGGTTCACTGAAGCTTTCTTT. Translation gives CASSLAVGFTEAFF.

The chain couples TRBV6-1 to TRBJ2-7, with a weak D call TRBD2 (6 bases). The CDR3 is made up of 14 amino acids. Trimming shortened V by 7 bases and J by 2 bases, and 15 bases separated the two germline ends. Germline lookup yields CDR1 MNHNS and CDR2 SASEGT. CDR3 DNA: TGTGCCAGCATGACGGGAGCCAAAGCCTACGAGCAGTACTTC. Translation: CASMTGAKAYEQYF.

This chain joins TRBV30 and TRBJ2-1; 11 bases align to TRBD2. V lost 4 bases, J lost 3 bases, and 2 bases stayed unmatched. CDR3 length equals 14 residues. Germline CDR1 reads GTSNPN; CDR2 reads SVGIG (reference sequence). The CDR3 coding sequence is TGTGCCTGGACTACTAGCGGGGGCTACAATGAGCAGTTCTTC. This codes for CAWTTSGGYNEQFF.

The CDR3 is CSARRGQKNPDTQYF. The CDR3 DNA follows: TGCAGTGCTAGACGGGGACAGAAAAATCCAGATACGCAGTATTTT. V gene TRBV20-1 combines with J gene TRBJ2-3, with 7 positions matching TRBD1. With V trimmed by 2 bases and J by 4 bases, 9 bases remained unmatched. The CDR3 runs 15 residues. From germline, CDR1 is DFQATT and CDR2 SNEGSKA (reference sequence).